Listed here are 7 T cell receptor beta chains from one sample, sequenced in a study of CD8 T cells in Susac syndrome. The authors reverse transcribed about 0.5 to 1 ug RNA with random hexamers. TCRdb reanalysed the immunoSEQ multiplex PCR reads using MiXCR and keeps one entry per CDR3 protein. Altogether tens of thousands of distinct CDR3 sequences are present, roughly 93% being singletons, with the ten largest covering less than 0.55%. Sequencing input: CD8+ T cells from PBMCs. The receptors were sampled from a human donor with multiple sclerosis.

In this sample, this clonotype turned up once. This chain connects TRBV6-5 to TRBJ1-2; perhaps TRBD1 as D (5 bases). This CDR3 spans 15 amino acids. The germline V gene has CDR1 MNHEY and CDR2 SVGAGI. Trimming pared 6 bases from V and 3 bases from J, leaving 17 bases between. CDR3 loop: CASSSGTQPYYGYTF. CDR3 DNA: TGTGCCAGCAGCTCCGGGACGCAGCCCTACTATGGCTACACCTTC.

V usage is TRBV12-3 or TRBV12-4 and J usage is TRBJ1-1; TRBD1 aligns across 10 bases. The CDR3 runs 15 residues. V was pared by 4 bases and J by 5 bases, with 7 bases of the junction left unmatched. The CDR3: CASSSTWTGGTEAFF. The CDR3 DNA sequence: TGTGCCAGCAGTTCCACCTGGACAGGGGGAACTGAAGCTTTCTTT.

This chain uses TRBV29-1 with TRBJ1-1, with 7 nucleotides matching TRBD1. V shed 6 bases and J 7 bases; nucleotides not matched to a gene: 2. Per germline, CDR1 SQVTM and CDR2 ANQGSEA. This CDR3 has 10 residues. For the CDR3, the DNA is TGCAGCGTAGGGGACAGTGAAGCTTTCTTT. Translation gives CSVGDSEAFF.

The chain employs TRBV6-2 or TRBV6-3 and TRBJ1-1; 10 nucleotides agree with TRBD1. Germline V gene sequence: CDR1 MNHEY, CDR2 SVGEGT. The CDR3 totals 14 residues. J was trimmed by 2 bases and V by 4 bases; bases with no gene match: 1. The CDR3 sequence: CASSWTGGNTEAFF. The CDR3 DNA is TGTGCCAGCAGTTGGACAGGGGGAAACACTGAAGCTTTCTTT.

The gene calls are TRBV30 and TRBJ2-7; a weak D match, TRBD2 (5 bases). The CDR3 totals 12 residues. Germline lookup yields CDR1 GTSNPN and CDR2 SVGIG (reference sequence). The V and J ends lost 0 bases and 7 bases respectively, with 10 bases between them. CDR3 sequence reads: CAWSVGLREQYF. The CDR3 coding sequence is TGTGCCTGGAGTGTTGGACTTCGTGAGCAGTACTTC. Full variable domain (outside the CDR3, taken from reference TRBV30 and TRBJ2-7): SQTIHQWPATLVQPVGSPLSLECTVEGTSNPNLYWYRQAAGRGLQLLFYSVGIGQISSEVPQNLSASRPQDRQFILSSKKLLLSDSGFYLCAWSVGLREQYFGPGTRLTVT.

This rearrangement joins TRBV6-4 to TRBJ1-2, with TRBD1 identical over 8 bases. CDR1 is MRHNA and CDR2 is SNTAGT in the germline V gene. The trim removed 3 bases at V and 4 bases at J, leaving 4 bases unmatched. The CDR3 length is 14 residues. The CDR3 DNA is TGTGCCAGCAGTGAGGGACAGGCCAGCTATGGCTACACCTTC. Protein product: CASSEGQASYGYTF.

This clonotype was seen only once. CDR3 region: CASGMSSYEQYF. Here the CDR3 DNA reads TGTGCCAGTGGCATGAGCTCCTACGAGCAGTACTTC. This chain uses TRBV9 with TRBJ2-7; the D is unclear. Trimming stripped 8 bases from V and 0 bases from J, with 9 bases between. Germline assignment: CDR1 SGDLS and CDR2 YYNGEE. This CDR3 spans 12 amino acids.